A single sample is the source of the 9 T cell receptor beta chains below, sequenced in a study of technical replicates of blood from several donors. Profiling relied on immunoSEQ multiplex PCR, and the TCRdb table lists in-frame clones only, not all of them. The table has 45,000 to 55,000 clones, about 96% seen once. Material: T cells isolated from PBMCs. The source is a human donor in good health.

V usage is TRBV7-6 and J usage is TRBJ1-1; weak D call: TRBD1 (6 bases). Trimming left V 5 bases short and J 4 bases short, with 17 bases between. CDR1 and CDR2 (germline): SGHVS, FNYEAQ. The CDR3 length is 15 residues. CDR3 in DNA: TGTGCCAGCAGCATAACAGGGAATGTAGCCACTGAAGCTTTCTTT. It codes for CASSITGNVATEAFF.

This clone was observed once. This CDR3 reads CASSYTGGVGELFF. The DNA of the CDR3 is TGTGCCAGCAGCTACACAGGGGGGGTCGGGGAGCTGTTTTTT. The chain has TRBV27 and TRBJ2-2, with a possible D match to TRBD1 (8 bases). Germline V CDR1 and CDR2: MNHEY, SMNVEV (reference sequence). Trimming took 6 bases from V and 7 from J, leaving 15 bases between them. The CDR3 spans 14 residues.

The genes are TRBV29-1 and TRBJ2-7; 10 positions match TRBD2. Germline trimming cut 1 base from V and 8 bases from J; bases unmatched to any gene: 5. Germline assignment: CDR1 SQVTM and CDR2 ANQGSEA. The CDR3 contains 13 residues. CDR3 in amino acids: CSVEVLAGVQQYF. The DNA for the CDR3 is TGCAGCGTTGAAGTGCTAGCGGGAGTACAGCAGTACTTC.

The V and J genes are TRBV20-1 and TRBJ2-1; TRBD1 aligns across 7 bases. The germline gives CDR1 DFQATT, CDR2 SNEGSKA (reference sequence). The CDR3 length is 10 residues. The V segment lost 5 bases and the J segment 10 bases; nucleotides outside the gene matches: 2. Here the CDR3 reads CSAQDREQFF. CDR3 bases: TGCAGTGCTCAGGACAGGGAGCAGTTCTTC.

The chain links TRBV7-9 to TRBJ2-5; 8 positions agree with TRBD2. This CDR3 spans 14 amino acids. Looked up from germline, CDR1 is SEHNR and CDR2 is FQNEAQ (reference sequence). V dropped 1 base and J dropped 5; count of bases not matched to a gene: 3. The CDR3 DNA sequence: TGTGCCAGCAGCTTAGACACGGGAGGGGAGACCCAGTACTTC. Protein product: CASSLDTGGETQYF.

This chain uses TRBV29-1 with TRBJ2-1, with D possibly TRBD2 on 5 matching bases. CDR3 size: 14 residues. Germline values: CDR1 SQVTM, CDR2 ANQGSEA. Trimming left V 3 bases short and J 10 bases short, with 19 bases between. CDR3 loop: CSVETQRRALEQFF. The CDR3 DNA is TGCAGCGTTGAGACACAGAGGCGGGCACTCGAGCAGTTCTTC.

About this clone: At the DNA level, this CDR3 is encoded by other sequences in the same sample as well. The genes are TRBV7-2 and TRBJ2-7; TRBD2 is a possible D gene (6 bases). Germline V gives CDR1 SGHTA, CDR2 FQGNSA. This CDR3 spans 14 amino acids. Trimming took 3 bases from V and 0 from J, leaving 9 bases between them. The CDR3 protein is CASSLEGNSYEQYF. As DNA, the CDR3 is TGTGCCAGCAGCTTGGAGGGGAACTCCTACGAGCAGTACTTC.

CDR3 in DNA: TGTGCCAGCAGTTTATCCACAGGGGACTACGAGCAGTACTTC. Its protein is CASSLSTGDYEQYF. This rearrangement joins TRBV28 to TRBJ2-7, with 7 nucleotides matching TRBD1. The CDR3 has 14 amino acids. Germline assignment: CDR1 MDHEN and CDR2 SYDVKM. V lost 1 base and J lost 3; bases outside the gene matches: 3.

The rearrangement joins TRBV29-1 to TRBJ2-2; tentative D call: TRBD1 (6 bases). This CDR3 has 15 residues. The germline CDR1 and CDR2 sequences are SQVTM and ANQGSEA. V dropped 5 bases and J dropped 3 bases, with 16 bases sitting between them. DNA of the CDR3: TGCAGCGTTCTCCCTGGGACATCCTACACCGGGGAGCTGTTTTTT. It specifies CSVLPGTSYTGELFF.